This TCR beta chain was identified in a study of T cell repertoires in cytomegalovirus infection. This clonotype was seen a handful of times. As yet, its antigen is unknown. In TCRdb, the reads were re-called with MiXCR into one record per CDR3 protein. The sample has fewer than 900,000 distinct CDR3 sequences; almost 30% are singletons. This clonotype was sampled from a human donor in good health (CMV status not recorded). Some clones in this sample may be carry-over from other donors' samples. Sequencing was performed on cultured CD8+ T cells from PBMCs, taken from culture after CMV antigen stimulation.

The CDR3 is CATGIQETQYF. In nucleotides, the CDR3 is TGTGCCACCGGGATACAAGAGACCCAGTACTTC. The rearrangement uses TRBV15 and TRBJ2-5; D call uncertain. The CDR3 spans 11 residues. Trimming stripped 8 bases from V and 2 bases from J, with 6 bases between. Germline assignment: CDR1 LNHNV and CDR2 YYDKDF (reference sequence).